This T cell receptor beta chain was captured by sequencing in a study of blood T cells in healthy people across ages. Primers used in a second PCR of about 6 to 11 cycles were a sample-barcoded 5' primer and a J-beta primer mix. MiXCR, run by TCRdb on the 5' RACE reads, gives a single entry per CDR3 protein. This table holds about a million distinct CDR3 sequences, roughly 50% found once. Trimming pared 5 bases from V and 5 bases from J, leaving 11 bases between. The CDR3 loop spans 14 amino acids. Findings and limits, study-wide: The diversity estimates, figures obtained from one million T cells, were considered underestimates. In older individuals, TCR beta diversity per million T cells was lower, falling roughly linearly with age. TCR beta diversity correlated strongly with naive T cell percentage.

Donors ranged from about 6 to 90 years old and were healthy Caucasians in Russia. In this sample, this clonotype turned up a few times. The antigen is undetermined. The chain has TRBV5-3 and TRBJ2-6; D ambiguous. TRBV5-3 is treated as an ORF (open reading frame) with a function not yet certain. Material for sequencing was blood. This TCR was sampled from a woman in her sixties or seventies in good health. In DNA, the CDR3 is TGTGCCAGAAGTCGCCAGTCCTGGGCCAACGTCCTGACTTTC. It translates to CARSRQSWANVLTF.